This paragraph reports one TCR beta chain. The data were produced by immunoSEQ multiplex PCR, yet TCRdb's version contains in-frame clones alone and is incomplete. The repertoire has fewer than 200,000 clones, about 80% of them found once; the top ten carry approximately 3%. This sample was taken from a study of cytomegalovirus exposure and HLA in healthy donors. V gave up 6 bases and J gave up 2 bases; unmatched junction bases: 7. CDR3 length equals 14 residues. In germline, CDR1 is SNHLY, CDR2 FYNNEI. Sequenced: PBMCs. This receptor was identified in a woman younger than 30 in good health and CMV-seropositive. This sequence joins TRBV2 and TRBJ2-7; 7 bases are a match to TRBD1. The CDR3 loop reads CASRYGTETYEQYF. In nucleotides, the CDR3 is TGTGCCAGCAGATATGGGACAGAGACCTACGAGCAGTACTTC.